This T cell receptor beta chain was found in a study of cytomegalovirus exposure and HLA in healthy donors. As for the study in general: Genetic ancestry analysis placed around 76% of the 398 donors that were genotyped in the Caucasian-associated cluster. General study findings and limits: An analysis that came later showed most CMV-associated TCR beta chains appearing HLA-restricted. In a later analysis, DRB1 alleles had the most associated TCRs; HLA-C alleles the fewest. Researchers reported in a later analysis that a missense DCLRE1C variant was tied to TCR beta V- and J-gene trimming.

Germline-derived CDR1 and CDR2 are MDHEN and SYDVKM. The CDR3 is 14 residues long. The V end was cut by 7 bases, the J end by 0 bases, with 11 bases between. This PCR relied on a set of 60 Vbeta primers and 13 Jbeta primers. Method: immunoSEQ multiplex PCR; TCRdb's copy keeps in-frame clones and lacks some. The table for this sample gives some 200,000 clones. On this clone: Its specificity is unknown.

What was sequenced was PBMCs. This clonotype originated in a girl aged 2 to 10 in good health and CMV-seropositive. The genes are TRBV28 and TRBJ2-3; possibly TRBD2 for D (5 bases). The CDR3 spells CASKGRRSTDTQYF. DNA for the CDR3: TGTGCCAGCAAGGGAAGGAGGAGCACAGATACGCAGTATTTT. The full variable domain, in which reference TRBV28 and TRBJ2-3 provide the parts outside the CDR3, is DVKVTQSSRYLVKRTGEKVFLECVQDMDHENMFWYRQDPGLGLRLIYFSYDVKMKEKGDIPEGYSVSREKKERFSLILESASTNQTSMYLCASKGRRSTDTQYFGPGTRLTVL.